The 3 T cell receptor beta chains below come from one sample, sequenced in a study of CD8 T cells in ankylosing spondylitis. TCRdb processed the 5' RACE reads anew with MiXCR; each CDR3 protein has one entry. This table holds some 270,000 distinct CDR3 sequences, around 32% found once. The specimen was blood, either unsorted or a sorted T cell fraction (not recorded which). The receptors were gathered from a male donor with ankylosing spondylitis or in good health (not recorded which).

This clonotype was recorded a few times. CDR3 sequence reads: CSALSDRDYEQYF. The CDR3 nucleotides read TGCAGTGCTCTGTCGGACCGAGACTACGAGCAGTACTTC. The rearrangement links TRBV20-1 to TRBJ2-7, with unresolved D. CDR3 length: 13 amino acids. Germline CDR1 reads DFQATT; CDR2 reads SNEGSKA (reference sequence). V lost 5 bases and J lost 3, with 14 bases in between.

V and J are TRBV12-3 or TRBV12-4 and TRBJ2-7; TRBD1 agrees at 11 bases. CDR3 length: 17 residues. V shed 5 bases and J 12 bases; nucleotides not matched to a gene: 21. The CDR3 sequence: CASSNPETEDRGHVPYF. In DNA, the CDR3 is TGTGCCAGCAGTAACCCTGAAACGGAGGACAGGGGGCATGTGCCGTACTTC.

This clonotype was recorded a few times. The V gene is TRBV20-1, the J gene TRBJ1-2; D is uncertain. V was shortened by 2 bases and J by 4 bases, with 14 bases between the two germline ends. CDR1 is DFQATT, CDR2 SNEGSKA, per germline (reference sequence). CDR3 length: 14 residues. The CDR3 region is CSARNGERPYGYTF. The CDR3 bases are TGCAGTGCTAGAAACGGCGAGAGGCCCTATGGCTACACCTTC.